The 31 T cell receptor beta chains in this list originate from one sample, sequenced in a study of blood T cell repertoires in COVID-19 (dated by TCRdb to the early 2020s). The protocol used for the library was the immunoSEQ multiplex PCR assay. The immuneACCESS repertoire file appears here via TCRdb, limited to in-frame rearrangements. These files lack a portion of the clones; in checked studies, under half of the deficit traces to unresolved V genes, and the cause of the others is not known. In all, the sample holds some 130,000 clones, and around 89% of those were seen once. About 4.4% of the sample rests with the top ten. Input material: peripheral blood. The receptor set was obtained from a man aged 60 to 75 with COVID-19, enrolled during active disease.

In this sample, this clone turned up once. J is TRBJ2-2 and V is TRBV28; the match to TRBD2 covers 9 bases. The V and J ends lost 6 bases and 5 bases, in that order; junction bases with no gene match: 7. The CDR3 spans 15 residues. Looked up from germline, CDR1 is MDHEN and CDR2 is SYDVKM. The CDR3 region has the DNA TGTGCCAGCAGGGCCGGGACTAGCTTGACCGGGGAGCTGTTTTTT. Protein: CASRAGTSLTGELFF.

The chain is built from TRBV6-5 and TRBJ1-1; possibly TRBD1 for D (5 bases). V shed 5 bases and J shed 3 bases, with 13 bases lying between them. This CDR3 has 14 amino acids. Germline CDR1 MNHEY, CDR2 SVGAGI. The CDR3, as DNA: TGTGCCAGCAGTATTGTCGGAGGGGACACTGAAGCTTTCTTT. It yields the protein CASSIVGGDTEAFF.

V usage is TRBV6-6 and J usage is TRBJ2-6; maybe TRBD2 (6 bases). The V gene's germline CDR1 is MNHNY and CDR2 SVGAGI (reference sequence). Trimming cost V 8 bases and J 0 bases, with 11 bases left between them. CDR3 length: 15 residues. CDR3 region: CASRDSTSGANVLTF. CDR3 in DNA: TGTGCCAGCCGGGACTCCACCTCTGGGGCCAACGTCCTGACTTTC.

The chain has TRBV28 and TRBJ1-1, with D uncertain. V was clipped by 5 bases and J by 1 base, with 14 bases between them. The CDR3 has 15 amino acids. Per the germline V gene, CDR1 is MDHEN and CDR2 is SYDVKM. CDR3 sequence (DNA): TGTGCCAGCAGTCTTGAGGCCCGGGGGAACACTGAAGCTTTCTTT. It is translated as CASSLEARGNTEAFF.

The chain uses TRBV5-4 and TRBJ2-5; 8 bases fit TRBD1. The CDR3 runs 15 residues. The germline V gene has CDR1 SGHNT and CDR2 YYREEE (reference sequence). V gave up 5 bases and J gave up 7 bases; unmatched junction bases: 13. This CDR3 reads CASREDRGARGTQYF. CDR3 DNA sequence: TGTGCCAGCAGGGAAGACAGGGGCGCCCGTGGGACCCAGTACTTC. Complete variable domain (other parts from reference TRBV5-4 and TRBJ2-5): ETGVTQSPTHLIKTRGQQVTLRCSSQSGHNTVSWYQQALGQGPQFIFQYYREEENGRGNFPPRFSGLQFPNYSSELNVNALELDDSALYLCASREDRGARGTQYFGPGTRLLVL.

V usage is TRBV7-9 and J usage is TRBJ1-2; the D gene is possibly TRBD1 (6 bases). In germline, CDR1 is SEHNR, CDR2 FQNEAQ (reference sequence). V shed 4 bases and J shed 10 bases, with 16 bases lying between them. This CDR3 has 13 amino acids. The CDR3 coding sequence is TGTGCCAGCAGCTCGGGGGGGACATCGTACTACACCTTC. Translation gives CASSSGGTSYYTF.

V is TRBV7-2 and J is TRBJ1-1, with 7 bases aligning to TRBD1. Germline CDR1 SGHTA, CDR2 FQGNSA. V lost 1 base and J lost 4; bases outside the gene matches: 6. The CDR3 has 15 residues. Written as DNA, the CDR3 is TGTGCCAGCAGCTTAGAGGCAGGGGGTTTCACTGAAGCTTTCTTT. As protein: CASSLEAGGFTEAFF.

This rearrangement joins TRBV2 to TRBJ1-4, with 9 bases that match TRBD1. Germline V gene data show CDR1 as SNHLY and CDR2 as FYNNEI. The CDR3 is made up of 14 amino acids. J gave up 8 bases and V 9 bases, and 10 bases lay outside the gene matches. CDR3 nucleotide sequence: TGTGCCAGTAAGGGGGACAGGGCGGGAGAAAAACTGTTTTTT. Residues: CASKGDRAGEKLFF.

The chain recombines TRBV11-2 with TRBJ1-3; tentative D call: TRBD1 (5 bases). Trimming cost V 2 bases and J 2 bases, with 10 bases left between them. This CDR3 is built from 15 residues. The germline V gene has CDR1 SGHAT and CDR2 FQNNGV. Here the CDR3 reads CASSLSQGTGNTIYF. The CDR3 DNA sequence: TGTGCCAGCAGCTTATCGCAGGGAACTGGAAACACCATATATTTT.

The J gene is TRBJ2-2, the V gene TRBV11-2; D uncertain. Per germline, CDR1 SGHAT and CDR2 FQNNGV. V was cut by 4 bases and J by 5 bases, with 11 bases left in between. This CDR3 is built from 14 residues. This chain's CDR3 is CASSSRRVTGELFF. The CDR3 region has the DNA TGTGCCAGCAGCTCGCGCCGGGTAACCGGGGAGCTGTTTTTT. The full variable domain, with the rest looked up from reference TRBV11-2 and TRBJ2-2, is EAGVAQSPRYKIIEKRQSVAFWCNPISGHATLYWYQQILGQGPKLLIQFQNNGVVDDSQLPKDRFSAERLKGVDSTLKIQPAKLEDSAVYLCASSSRRVTGELFFGEGSRLTVL.

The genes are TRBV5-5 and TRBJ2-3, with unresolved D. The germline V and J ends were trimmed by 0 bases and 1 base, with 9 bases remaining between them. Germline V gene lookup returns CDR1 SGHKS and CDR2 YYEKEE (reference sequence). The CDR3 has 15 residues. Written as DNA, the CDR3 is TGTGCCAGCAGCTTGGAAGGAGTAGGCACAGATACGCAGTATTTT. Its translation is CASSLEGVGTDTQYF.

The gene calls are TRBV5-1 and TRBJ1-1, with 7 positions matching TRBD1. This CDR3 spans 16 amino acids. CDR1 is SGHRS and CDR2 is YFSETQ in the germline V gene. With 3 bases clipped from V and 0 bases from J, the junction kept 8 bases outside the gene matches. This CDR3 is CASSSRDSLMNTEAFF. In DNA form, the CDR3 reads TGCGCCAGCAGCTCCCGGGACAGTCTCATGAACACTGAAGCTTTCTTT.

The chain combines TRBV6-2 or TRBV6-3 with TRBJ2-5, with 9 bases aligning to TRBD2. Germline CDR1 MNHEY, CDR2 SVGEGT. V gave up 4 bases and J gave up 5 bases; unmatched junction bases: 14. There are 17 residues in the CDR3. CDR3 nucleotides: TGTGCCAGCAGTTTCCACCACCAGCGGGGGGCTGAGGAGACCCAGTACTTC. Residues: CASSFHHQRGAEETQYF.

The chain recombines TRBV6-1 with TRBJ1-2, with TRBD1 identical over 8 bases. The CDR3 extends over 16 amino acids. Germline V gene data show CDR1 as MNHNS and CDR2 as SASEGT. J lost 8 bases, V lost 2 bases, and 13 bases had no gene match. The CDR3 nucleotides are TGTGCCAGCAGTGAAATAGGGACAGGTGGAATCTCGGGCTACACCTTC. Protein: CASSEIGTGGISGYTF.

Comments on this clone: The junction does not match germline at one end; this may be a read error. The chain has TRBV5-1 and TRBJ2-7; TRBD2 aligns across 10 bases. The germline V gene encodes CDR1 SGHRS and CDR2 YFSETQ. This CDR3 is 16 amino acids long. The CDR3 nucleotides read TGCGCCAGCAGCTTAACCAGGACTAGCGGTACGTACGGGCAGTACTTC. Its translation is CASSLTRTSGTYGQYF.

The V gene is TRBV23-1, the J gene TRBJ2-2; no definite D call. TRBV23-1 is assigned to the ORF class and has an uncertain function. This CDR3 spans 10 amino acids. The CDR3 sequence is CAIVLGELFF. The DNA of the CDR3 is TGCGCTATTGTATTAGGGGAGCTGTTTTTT.

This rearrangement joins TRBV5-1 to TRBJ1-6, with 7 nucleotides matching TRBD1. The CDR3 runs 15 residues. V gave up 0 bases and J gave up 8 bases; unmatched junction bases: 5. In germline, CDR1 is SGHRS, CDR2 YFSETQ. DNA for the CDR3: TGCGCCAGCAGCTTGGGCGGACAGGCGGATTCACCCCTCCACTTT. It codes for CASSLGGQADSPLHF. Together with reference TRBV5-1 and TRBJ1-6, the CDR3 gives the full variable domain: KAGVTQTPRYLIKTRGQQVTLSCSPISGHRSVSWYQQTPGQGLQFLFEYFSETQRNKGNFPGRFSGRQFSNSRSEMNVSTLELGDSALYLCASSLGGQADSPLHFGNGTRLTVT.

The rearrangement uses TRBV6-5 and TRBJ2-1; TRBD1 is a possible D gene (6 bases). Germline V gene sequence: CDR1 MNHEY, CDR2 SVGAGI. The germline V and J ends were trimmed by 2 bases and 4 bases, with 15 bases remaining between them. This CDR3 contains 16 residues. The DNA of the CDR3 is TGTGCCAGCAGTTACGAGTTGACAGGCCGGTACAATGAGCAGTTCTTC. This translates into CASSYELTGRYNEQFF.

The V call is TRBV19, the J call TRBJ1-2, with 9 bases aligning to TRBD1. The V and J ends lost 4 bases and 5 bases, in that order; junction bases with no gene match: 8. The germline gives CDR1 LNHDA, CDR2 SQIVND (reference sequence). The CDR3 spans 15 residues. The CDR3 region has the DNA TGTGCCAGTAGTACGGAAGGACAGGGGAGTTATGGCTACACCTTC. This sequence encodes CASSTEGQGSYGYTF.

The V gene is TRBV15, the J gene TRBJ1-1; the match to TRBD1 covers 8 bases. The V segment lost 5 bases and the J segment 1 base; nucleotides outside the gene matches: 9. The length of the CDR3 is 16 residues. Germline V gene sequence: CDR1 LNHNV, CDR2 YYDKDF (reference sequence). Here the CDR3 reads CATSRRVGTGNTEAFF. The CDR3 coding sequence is TGTGCCACCAGCCGCCGTGTCGGGACAGGGAACACTGAAGCTTTCTTT. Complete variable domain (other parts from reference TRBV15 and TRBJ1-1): DAMVIQNPRYQVTQFGKPVTLSCSQTLNHNVMYWYQQKSSQAPKLLFHYYDKDFNNEADTPDNFQSRRPNTSFCFLDIRSPGLGDTAMYLCATSRRVGTGNTEAFFGQGTRLTVV.

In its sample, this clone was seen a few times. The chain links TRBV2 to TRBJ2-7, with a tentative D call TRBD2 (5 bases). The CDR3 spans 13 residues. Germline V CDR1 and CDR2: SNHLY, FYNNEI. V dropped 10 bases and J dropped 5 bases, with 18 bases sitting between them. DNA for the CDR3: TGTGCCACCAACCCCGATTCCGGGGACGAGCAGTACTTC. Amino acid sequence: CATNPDSGDEQYF.

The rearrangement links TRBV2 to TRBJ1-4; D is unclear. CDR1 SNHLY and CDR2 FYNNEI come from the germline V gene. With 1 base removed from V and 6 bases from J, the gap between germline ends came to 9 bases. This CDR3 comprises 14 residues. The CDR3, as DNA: TGTGCCAGCAGTGAAGTGAGGGCTGATGAAAAACTGTTTTTT. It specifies CASSEVRADEKLFF.

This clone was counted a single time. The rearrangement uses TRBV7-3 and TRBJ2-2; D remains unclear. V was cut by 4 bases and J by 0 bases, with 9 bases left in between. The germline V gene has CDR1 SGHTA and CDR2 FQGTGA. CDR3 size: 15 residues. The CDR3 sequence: CASSSNRANTGELFF. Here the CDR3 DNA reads TGTGCCAGCAGCTCAAACAGAGCGAACACCGGGGAGCTGTTTTTT. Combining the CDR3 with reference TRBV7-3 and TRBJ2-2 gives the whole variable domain GAGVSQTPSNKVTEKGKYVELRCDPISGHTALYWYRQSLGQGPEFLIYFQGTGAADDSGLPNDRFFAVRPEGSVSTLKIQRTERGDSAVYLCASSSNRANTGELFFGEGSRLTVL.

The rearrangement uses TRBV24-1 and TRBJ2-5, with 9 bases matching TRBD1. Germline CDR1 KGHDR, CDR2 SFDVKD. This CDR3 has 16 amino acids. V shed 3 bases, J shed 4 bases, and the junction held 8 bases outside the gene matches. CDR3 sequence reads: CATSDAPGTGSETQYF. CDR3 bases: TGTGCCACCAGTGATGCACCCGGGACAGGGTCAGAGACCCAGTACTTC.

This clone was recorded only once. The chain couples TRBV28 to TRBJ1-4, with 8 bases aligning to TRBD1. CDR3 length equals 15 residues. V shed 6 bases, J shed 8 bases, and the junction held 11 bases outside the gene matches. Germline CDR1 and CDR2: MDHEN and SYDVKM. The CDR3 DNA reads TGTGCCAGCAGACAAACAGGGACAGGAGGGGAAAAACTGTTTTTT. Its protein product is CASRQTGTGGEKLFF.

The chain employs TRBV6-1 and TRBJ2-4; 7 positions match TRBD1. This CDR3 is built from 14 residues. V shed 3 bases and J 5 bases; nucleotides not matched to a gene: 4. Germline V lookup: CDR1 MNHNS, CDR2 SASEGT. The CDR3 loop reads CASSDRDSQNIQYF. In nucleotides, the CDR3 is TGTGCCAGCAGTGACCGGGACAGCCAAAACATTCAGTACTTC.

In nucleotides, the CDR3 is TGTGCCAGCATCTATAGGGGCGCTAGCACAGATACGCAGTATTTT. This translates into CASIYRGASTDTQYF. The genes are TRBV11-2 and TRBJ2-3; a possible D gene is TRBD1 (5 bases). The CDR3 spans 15 residues. V gave up 7 bases and J gave up 0 bases, with 14 bases separating them. Germline V gene data show CDR1 as SGHAT and CDR2 as FQNNGV.

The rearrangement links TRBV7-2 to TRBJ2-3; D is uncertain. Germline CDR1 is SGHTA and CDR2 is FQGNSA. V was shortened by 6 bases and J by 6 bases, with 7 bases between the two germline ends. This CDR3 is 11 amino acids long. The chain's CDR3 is CASSFVDTQYF. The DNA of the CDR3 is TGTGCCAGCAGTTTCGTGGATACGCAGTATTTT.

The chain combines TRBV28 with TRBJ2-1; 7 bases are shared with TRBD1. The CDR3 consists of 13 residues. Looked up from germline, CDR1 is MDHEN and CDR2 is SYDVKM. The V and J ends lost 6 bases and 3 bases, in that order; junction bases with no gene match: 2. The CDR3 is CASRGQIYNEQFF. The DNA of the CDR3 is TGTGCCAGCAGGGGACAGATCTACAATGAGCAGTTCTTC.

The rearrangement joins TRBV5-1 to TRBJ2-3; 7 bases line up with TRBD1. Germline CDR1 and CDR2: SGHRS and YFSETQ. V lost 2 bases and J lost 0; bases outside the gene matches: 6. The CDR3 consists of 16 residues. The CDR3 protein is CASSLSDRTSTDTQYF. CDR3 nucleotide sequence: TGCGCCAGCAGCTTATCGGACAGGACTAGCACAGATACGCAGTATTTT.

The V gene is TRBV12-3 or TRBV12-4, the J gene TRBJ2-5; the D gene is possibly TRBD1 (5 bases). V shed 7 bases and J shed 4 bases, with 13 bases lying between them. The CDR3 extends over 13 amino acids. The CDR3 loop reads CASTLGARETQYF. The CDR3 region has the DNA TGTGCCAGCACCCTAGGGGCGCGAGAGACCCAGTACTTC.